These T cell receptor beta chains were read from a single sample in a study of shared clonotypes between healthy human individuals. The method was immunoSEQ multiplex PCR; TCRdb's version includes in-frame clones alone and lacks a portion of them. The sample lists about 480,000 clones, about four fifths occurring once. Input material: PBMCs. These receptors were obtained from a woman in her thirties or forties in good health. Some clones in this sample may be carry-over from other donors' samples. The CDR3 runs from the conserved cysteine through the conserved F or W. Fields, in order: V gene, D gene, J gene, clone size, CDR3 protein, CDR3 DNA. The D gene is left open where the match is weak. Clone size is not always given. Where it is, it says once, few, many or a class for expanded clones.

TRBV7-2	.	TRBJ1-1	.	CASSVGANTEAFF	TGTGCCAGCAGCGTGGGGGCGAACACTGAAGCTTTCTTT
TRBV7-2	.	TRBJ2-7	.	CASSPLYEQYF	TGTGCCAGCAGCCCGCTTTACGAGCAGTACTTC
TRBV7-9	.	TRBJ2-1	once	CASSWDNEQFF	TGTGCCAGCAGCTGGGACAATGAGCAGTTCTTC
TRBV6-1	TRBD2	TRBJ2-7	.	CASSVPSGSYEQYF	TGTGCCAGCAGTGTCCCTAGCGGCTCCTACGAGCAGTACTTC
TRBV5-4	TRBD1	TRBJ1-2	few	CASSFEDRGQGYTF	TGTGCCAGCAGCTTCGAAGACAGGGGTCAAGGCTACACCTTC
TRBV7-2	.	TRBJ2-3	once	CASSPGRSTDTQYF	TGTGCCAGCAGCCCAGGGCGTAGCACAGATACGCAGTATTTT
TRBV5-4	TRBD1	TRBJ2-7	.	CASSFTGGEQYF	TGTGCCAGCAGCTTTACAGGGGGCGAGCAGTACTTC
TRBV11-3	TRBD2	TRBJ2-1	.	CASSGLAGQQFF	TGTGCCAGCAGCGGACTAGCGGGACAGCAGTTCTTC
TRBV7-9	.	TRBJ1-1	.	CASSFLEEEAFF	TGTGCCAGCAGCTTTCTCGAGGAAGAAGCTTTCTTT
TRBV4-2	.	TRBJ2-6	.	CASSQVASDSGANVLTF	TGTGCCAGCAGCCAAGTGGCTAGCGACTCTGGGGCCAACGTCCTGACTTTC
TRBV14	.	TRBJ2-3	.	CASSQGGGTGRESTQYF	TGTGCCAGCAGCCAAGGGGGAGGGACAGGAAGAGAAAGTACGCAGTATTTT
TRBV6-6	.	TRBJ1-2	.	CASTKGHKVYYGYTF	TGTGCCAGCACCAAGGGACACAAGGTTTACTATGGCTACACCTTC
TRBV19	.	TRBJ1-2	.	CASSMVQGYGYTF	TGTGCCAGTAGTATGGTCCAGGGCTATGGCTACACCTTC
TRBV2	.	TRBJ1-1	.	CASSEGRVTEAFF	TGTGCCAGCAGTGAAGGCAGGGTCACTGAAGCTTTCTTT
TRBV11-1	.	TRBJ2-3	.	CASSPFRGRNTDTQYF	TGTGCCAGCAGCCCGTTCCGGGGGAGGAACACAGATACGCAGTATTTT
TRBV4-3	TRBD1	TRBJ1-4	few	CASSQEPGTGSEKLFF	TGCGCCAGCAGCCAAGAACCAGGGACAGGAAGTGAAAAACTGTTTTTT
TRBV30	.	TRBJ1-5	few	CAWSVQSPTRAHTQPQHF	TGTGCCTGGAGTGTACAATCCCCGACACGAGCGCACACCCAGCCCCAGCATTTT
TRBV7-9	TRBD1	TRBJ1-2	.	CASSLALQGNYGYTF	TGTGCCAGCAGCTTAGCGTTACAGGGGAACTATGGCTACACCTTC
TRBV11-2	.	TRBJ2-3	.	CASSPALSTQYF	TGTGCCAGCAGCCCCGCGCTGAGTACGCAGTATTTT
TRBV9	TRBD1	TRBJ1-2	.	CASSGTRDSSYGYTF	TGTGCCAGCAGCGGAACCCGGGACAGCTCCTATGGCTACACCTTC
TRBV6-4	TRBD2	TRBJ2-1	.	CASSELAGLNNEQFF	TGTGCCAGCAGTGAATTAGCGGGACTGAACAATGAGCAGTTCTTC
TRBV30	.	TRBJ2-1	.	CAWSAYLDNEQFF	TGTGCCTGGAGTGCGTATTTAGACAATGAGCAGTTCTTC
TRBV5-1	.	TRBJ2-7	.	CASSLAQGLYEQYF	TGCGCCAGCAGCTTGGCTCAGGGGCTATACGAGCAGTACTTC
TRBV7-8	TRBD2	TRBJ2-1	.	CASGGSSGTRGNEQFF	TGTGCCAGCGGGGGGTCTAGCGGGACAAGGGGCAATGAGCAGTTCTTC
TRBV28	TRBD2	TRBJ2-1	many	CASSLFLAENNEQFF	TGTGCCAGCAGTTTGTTCCTAGCGGAGAACAATGAGCAGTTCTTC
TRBV28	TRBD2	TRBJ2-7	.	CASSGSGRAGYEQYF	TGTGCCAGCAGCGGTAGCGGGAGGGCCGGCTACGAGCAGTACTTC
TRBV29-1	.	TRBJ1-4	.	CSVVATNEKLFF	TGCAGCGTTGTCGCAACTAATGAAAAACTGTTTTTT
TRBV7-9	.	TRBJ2-5	.	CASSLEAWEGAEETQYF	TGTGCCAGCAGCTTAGAAGCTTGGGAGGGGGCTGAAGAGACCCAGTACTTC
TRBV29-1	TRBD1	TRBJ2-5	.	CSVGWDRGRETQYF	TGCAGCGTTGGGTGGGACAGGGGGCGAGAGACCCAGTACTTC
TRBV7-9	.	TRBJ1-3	.	CASSLVAGRGNTIYF	TGTGCCAGCAGCTTAGTCGCAGGGCGCGGAAACACCATATATTTT
TRBV27	.	TRBJ1-1	.	CASSYREYTEAFF	TGTGCCAGCAGCTACAGGGAGTACACTGAAGCTTTCTTT
TRBV11-3	.	TRBJ2-1	.	CASSLEAGANEQFF	TGTGCCAGCAGCTTAGAAGCCGGGGCCAATGAGCAGTTCTTC
TRBV7-2	TRBD2	TRBJ2-3	.	CASNVAGNHLTDTQYF	TGTGCCAGCAACGTAGCGGGAAACCACTTGACAGATACGCAGTATTTT
TRBV7-2	.	TRBJ1-5	.	CASSPSGPNQPQHF	TGTGCCAGCAGCCCGTCGGGGCCGAATCAGCCCCAGCATTTT
TRBV29-1	.	TRBJ2-7	.	CSVETGGGSWEQYF	TGCAGCGTTGAAACAGGAGGGGGGAGTTGGGAGCAGTACTTC
TRBV28	.	TRBJ2-7	few	CASTSSAGSEQYF	TGTGCCAGCACCTCATCGGCGGGGTCCGAGCAGTACTTC
TRBV5-1	.	TRBJ1-1	.	CASSISGPLNTEAFF	TGCGCCAGCAGCATAAGTGGGCCCCTGAACACTGAAGCTTTCTTT
TRBV9	.	TRBJ2-1	.	CASSGTPGLLMEQFF	TGTGCCAGCAGCGGTACACCGGGACTTCTTATGGAGCAGTTCTTC
TRBV4-2	TRBD2	TRBJ2-7	once	CASSQGGLAGDEQYF	TGTGCCAGCAGCCAAGGCGGACTAGCGGGAGACGAGCAGTACTTC
TRBV7-9	TRBD1	TRBJ2-7	.	CASSLAETGGWTYEQYF	TGTGCCAGCAGCTTAGCGGAGACAGGGGGCTGGACCTACGAGCAGTACTTC
TRBV28	.	TRBJ2-1	.	CATRVGRVPYNEQFF	TGTGCCACCCGTGTAGGCCGCGTACCCTACAATGAGCAGTTCTTC
TRBV15	.	TRBJ1-2	.	CATSRAQGVHGYTF	TGTGCCACCAGCAGAGCCCAGGGTGTTCATGGCTACACCTTC
TRBV30	.	TRBJ1-5	once	CAWSGQGDQPQHF	TGTGCCTGGAGTGGGCAGGGCGATCAGCCCCAGCATTTT
TRBV4-1	.	TRBJ1-2	.	CASSQDRQGQLNYGYTF	TGCGCCAGCAGCCAAGATAGGCAGGGCCAATTGAACTATGGCTACACCTTC
TRBV18	.	TRBJ2-3	.	CASSPPVTGTDTQYF	TGTGCCAGCTCACCACCGGTGACGGGCACAGATACGCAGTATTTT
TRBV30	.	TRBJ2-6	.	CAWSVRNIPPAGANVLTF	TGTGCCTGGAGTGTAAGGAACATCCCTCCTGCTGGGGCCAACGTCCTGACTTTC
TRBV5-1	TRBD2	TRBJ2-5	.	CASSAQPGTSGETQYF	TGCGCCAGCAGCGCCCAGCCCGGGACTAGCGGGGAGACCCAGTACTTC
TRBV28	TRBD1	TRBJ1-2	.	CASSFIDRGPLYGYTF	TGTGCCAGCAGTTTCATTGACAGGGGGCCCCTCTATGGCTACACCTTC
TRBV12-5	.	TRBJ2-3	.	CASGLCGGATDTQYF	TGTGCTAGTGGTTTGTGCGGGGGCGCGACAGATACGCAGTATTTT
TRBV5-1	TRBD2	TRBJ2-5	.	CASTRGGMRGQETQYF	TGCGCCAGCACCCGTGGCGGTATGCGGGGGCAAGAGACCCAGTACTTC
TRBV10-3	.	TRBJ1-4	.	CAIGPGHEKLFF	TGTGCCATCGGGCCGGGGCATGAAAAACTGTTTTTT
TRBV2	.	TRBJ2-1	.	CATMGVVGPYEQFF	TGTGCCACCATGGGGGTCGTAGGCCCCTATGAGCAGTTCTTC
TRBV18	TRBD2	TRBJ2-2	once	CASSPGLAGYTGELFF	TGTGCCAGCTCACCCGGACTAGCGGGTTACACCGGGGAGCTGTTTTTT
TRBV27	TRBD2	TRBJ2-1	.	CASSPFGLAGGPEQFF	TGTGCCAGCAGTCCCTTTGGACTAGCGGGAGGACCCGAGCAGTTCTTC